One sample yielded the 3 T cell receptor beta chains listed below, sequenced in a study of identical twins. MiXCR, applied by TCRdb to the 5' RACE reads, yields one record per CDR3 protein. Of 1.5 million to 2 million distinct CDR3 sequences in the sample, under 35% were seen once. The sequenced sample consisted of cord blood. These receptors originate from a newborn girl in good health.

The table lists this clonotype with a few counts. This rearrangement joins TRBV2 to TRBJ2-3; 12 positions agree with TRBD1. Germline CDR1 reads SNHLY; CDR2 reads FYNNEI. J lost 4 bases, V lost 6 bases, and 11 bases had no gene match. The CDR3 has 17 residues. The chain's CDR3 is CASSKMRGQGAADTQYF. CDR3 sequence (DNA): TGTGCCAGCAGCAAAATGAGGGGACAGGGGGCGGCAGATACGCAGTATTTT.

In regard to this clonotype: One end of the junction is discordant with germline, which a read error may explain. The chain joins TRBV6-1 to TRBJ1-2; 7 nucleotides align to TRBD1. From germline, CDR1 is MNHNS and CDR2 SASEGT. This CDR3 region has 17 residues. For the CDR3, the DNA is TGTGCCAGCAGGGAAGGGACAGCCGCACCCCCTAACTATGGCTACACCTTC. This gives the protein CASREGTAAPPNYGYTF.

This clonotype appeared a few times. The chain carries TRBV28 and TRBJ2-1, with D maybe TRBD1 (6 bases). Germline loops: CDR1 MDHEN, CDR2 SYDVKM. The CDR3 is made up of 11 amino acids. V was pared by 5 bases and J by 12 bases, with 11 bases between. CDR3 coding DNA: TGTGCCAGCAGTACCCCCAGGGGGCAGTTCTTC. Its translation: CASSTPRGQFF.